These 13 T cell receptor beta chains originate from one sample sequenced in a study of radiotherapy plus CTLA-4 blockade in lung cancer. Only in-frame clones appear in the TCRdb table, and some are missing; sequencing was by immunoSEQ multiplex PCR. The sample has 25,000 to 40,000 clones, 60% to 80% seen once; the top ten hold more than 4.5%. The material was peripheral blood, obtained from a patient treated with radiotherapy plus ipilimumab. These receptors came from a human donor with non-small cell lung cancer whose response to radiotherapy plus ipilimumab could not be evaluated.

This sequence joins TRBV6-5 and TRBJ2-1; 7 bases line up with TRBD2. J was trimmed by 9 bases and V by 5 bases; bases with no gene match: 7. Germline-derived CDR1 and CDR2 are MNHEY and SVGAGI. The CDR3 loop spans 13 amino acids. The CDR3 sequence is CASSHGLVLEQFF. As DNA, the CDR3 is TGTGCCAGCAGTCACGGACTAGTTCTTGAGCAGTTCTTC.

The chain combines TRBV30 with TRBJ1-2; the match to TRBD1 covers 8 bases. V was clipped by 4 bases and J by 4 bases; unmatched bases: 5. Germline assignment: CDR1 GTSNPN and CDR2 SVGIG (reference sequence). CDR3 length equals 13 residues. The CDR3 DNA reads TGTGCCTGGAACAGGGGGGGGACCTATGGCTACACCTTC. Its protein product is CAWNRGGTYGYTF.

The V and J genes are TRBV28 and TRBJ2-1; 7 nucleotides line up with TRBD1. The germline CDR1 and CDR2 sequences are MDHEN and SYDVKM. The CDR3 extends over 14 amino acids. The trim removed 6 bases at V and 4 bases at J, leaving 6 bases unmatched. Written as DNA, the CDR3 is TGTGCCAGCAGCCTGGGGACAGATTACAATGAGCAGTTCTTC. This gives the protein CASSLGTDYNEQFF.

This clone was observed a single time. The chain has TRBV5-4 and TRBJ2-7; D might be TRBD2 (7 bases). The CDR3 totals 15 residues. The V end lost 3 bases, the J end lost 8 bases, and 21 bases lay between the germline ends. The germline V gene has CDR1 SGHNT and CDR2 YYREEE (reference sequence). The CDR3: CASSSASGEGGKQYF. The CDR3 coding sequence is TGTGCCAGCAGCTCCGCGTCCGGGGAGGGGGGGAAGCAGTACTTC.

The chain has TRBV7-9 and TRBJ2-3; D gene ambiguous. This CDR3 has 13 residues. Per germline, CDR1 SEHNR and CDR2 FQNEAQ (reference sequence). Between the trimmed V and J ends, which lost 5 bases and 6 bases, there was a span of 12 bases. CDR3 nucleotide sequence: TGTGCCAGCAGCCAAACAGATTCGGATACGCAGTATTTT. Its translation: CASSQTDSDTQYF.

The genes are TRBV5-1 and TRBJ2-5; the D gene is possibly TRBD1 (7 bases). The J call is doubtful: the DNA matches TRBJ2-7 better. Germline V CDR1 and CDR2: SGHRS, YFSETQ. The CDR3 length is 15 residues. In DNA form, the CDR3 reads TGCGCCAGCAGCTCGCAGGGGGGAACGTCCTACGAGCAGTACTTC. It encodes CASSSQGGTSYEQYF.

The chain links TRBV18 to TRBJ2-1, with TRBD2 identical over 13 bases. Trimming cost V 3 bases and J 10 bases; bases outside gene matches: 6. The germline CDR1 and CDR2 sequences are KGHSH and LQKENI. CDR3 size: 15 residues. CDR3 coding DNA: TGTGCCAGCTCACCTGGACTAGCGGGAGAGGGCGAGCAGTTCTTC. It is translated as CASSPGLAGEGEQFF.

Comments on this clone: This sample also contains other DNA sequences that code for the same CDR3. The rearrangement links TRBV11-2 to TRBJ2-1, with 9 positions matching TRBD1. Germline V gene sequence: CDR1 SGHAT, CDR2 FQNNGV. V lost 4 bases, J lost 4 bases, and 8 bases stayed unmatched. The CDR3 spans 16 residues. The CDR3 sequence is CASSSMTGGYYNEQFF. For the CDR3, the DNA is TGTGCCAGCAGCTCGATGACAGGGGGTTATTACAATGAGCAGTTCTTC.

This clone has a single count. This rearrangement joins TRBV7-9 to TRBJ2-7, with 12 bases identical to TRBD2. The CDR3 sequence is 16 residues long. V trimming: 3 bases; J trimming: 7 bases; junction bases outside the gene matches: 10. Germline assignment: CDR1 SEHNR and CDR2 FQNEAQ (reference sequence). The chain's CDR3 is CASSFLLAGGIEEQYF. The CDR3 nucleotides read TGTGCCAGCAGCTTCTTACTAGCGGGAGGAATAGAGGAGCAGTACTTC.

The table lists this clone with a few counts. V is TRBV6-1 and J is TRBJ1-3, with 7 bases that match TRBD1. The germline CDR1 and CDR2 sequences are MNHNS and SASEGT. This CDR3 contains 14 residues. After removal of 6 bases from V and 2 bases from J, the junction contained 4 bases not matched to a gene. The CDR3 nucleotides are TGTGCCAGCAGCAACAGGGGACCTGGAAACACCATATATTTT. Its translation: CASSNRGPGNTIYF.

The chain combines TRBV6-1 with TRBJ1-6; possibly TRBD1 for D (6 bases). V was pared by 2 bases and J by 4 bases, with 18 bases between. CDR3 length: 18 residues. Germline CDR1 MNHNS, CDR2 SASEGT. The CDR3 region is CASSESWGGQTYNSPLHF. As DNA, the CDR3 is TGTGCCAGCAGTGAAAGCTGGGGCGGACAGACATATAATTCACCCCTCCACTTT.

The chain couples TRBV5-4 to TRBJ2-7; TRBD2 is a possible D gene (5 bases). The CDR3 spans 13 residues. Germline assignment: CDR1 SGHNT and CDR2 YYREEE (reference sequence). V lost 0 bases and J 4 bases, leaving 8 bases between the germline ends. Written as DNA, the CDR3 is TGTGCCAGCAGCTTGGAGCGGAAGTACGAGCAGTACTTC. It is translated as CASSLERKYEQYF.

The chain combines TRBV4-2 with TRBJ1-2; D perhaps matches TRBD1 (5 bases). The CDR3 contains 15 residues. V was clipped by 3 bases and J by 4 bases, with 15 bases between them. Germline V CDR1 and CDR2: LGHNA, YNFKEQ. The CDR3 nucleotides are TGTGCCAGCAGCCAGCGACCGACAGACCCCTATGGCTACACCTTC. This codes for CASSQRPTDPYGYTF.